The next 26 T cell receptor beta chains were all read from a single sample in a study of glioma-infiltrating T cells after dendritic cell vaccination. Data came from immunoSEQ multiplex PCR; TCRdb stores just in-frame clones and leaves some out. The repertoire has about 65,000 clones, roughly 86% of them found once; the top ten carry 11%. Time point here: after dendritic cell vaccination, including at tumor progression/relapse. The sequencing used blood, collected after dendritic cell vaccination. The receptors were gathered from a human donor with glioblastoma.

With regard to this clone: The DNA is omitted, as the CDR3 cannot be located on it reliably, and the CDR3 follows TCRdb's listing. The CDR3 loop reads CASSSSTGEGYEQYF. The chain joins TRBV11-2 to TRBJ2-7; the table's D call of TRBD2 was not tested on the DNA. CDR1 and CDR2 from the germline V gene are SGHAT and FQNNGV. Ends included, the CDR3 has 15 residues.

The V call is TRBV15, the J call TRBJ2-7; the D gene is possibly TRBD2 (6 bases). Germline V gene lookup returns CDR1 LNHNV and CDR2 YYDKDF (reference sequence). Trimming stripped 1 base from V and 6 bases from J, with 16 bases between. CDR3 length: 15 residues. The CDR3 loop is CATSRGAAGPGEQYF. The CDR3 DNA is TGTGCCACCAGCAGAGGAGCGGCGGGACCGGGCGAGCAGTACTTC.

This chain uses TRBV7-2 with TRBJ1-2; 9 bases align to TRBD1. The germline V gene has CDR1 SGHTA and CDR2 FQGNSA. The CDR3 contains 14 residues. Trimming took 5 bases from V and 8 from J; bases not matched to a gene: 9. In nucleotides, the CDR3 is TGTGCCAGCAGCCCTATGGGGACAGGGCGGGGCTACACCTTC. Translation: CASSPMGTGRGYTF.

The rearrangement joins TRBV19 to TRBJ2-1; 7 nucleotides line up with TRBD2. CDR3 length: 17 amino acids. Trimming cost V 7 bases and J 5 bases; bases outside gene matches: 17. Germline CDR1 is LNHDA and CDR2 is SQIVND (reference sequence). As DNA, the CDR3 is TGTGCCAGTACCCCACGGTTGGCGGGAGACCCCGACAATGAGCAGTTCTTC. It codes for CASTPRLAGDPDNEQFF.

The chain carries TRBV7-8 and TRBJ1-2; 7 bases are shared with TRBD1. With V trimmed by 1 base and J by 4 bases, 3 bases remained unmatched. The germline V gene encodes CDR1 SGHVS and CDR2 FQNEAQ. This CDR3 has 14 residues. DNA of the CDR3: TGTGCCAGCAGCTTAGGGGACAGACCCTATGGCTACACCTTC. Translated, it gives CASSLGDRPYGYTF.

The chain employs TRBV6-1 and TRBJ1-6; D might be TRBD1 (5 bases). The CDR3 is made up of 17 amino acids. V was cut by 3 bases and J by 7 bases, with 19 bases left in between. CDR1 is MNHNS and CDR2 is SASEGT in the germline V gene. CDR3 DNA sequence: TGTGCCAGCAGTGACAGGGAAGCCCACGTTAGAAATTCACCCCTCCACTTT. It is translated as CASSDREAHVRNSPLHF.

CDR3 bases: TGTGCCAGTAGTATACTAAGCGGGAGCGACGAGCAGTACTTC. Amino acids: CASSILSGSDEQYF. The chain has TRBV19 and TRBJ2-7; 8 nucleotides align to TRBD2. The V gene's germline CDR1 is LNHDA and CDR2 SQIVND (reference sequence). This CDR3 comprises 14 residues. Trimming at V came to 2 bases and at J to 5 bases, leaving 5 bases not matched to a gene. The full variable domain, with the rest looked up from reference TRBV19 and TRBJ2-7, is DGGITQSPKYLFRKEGQNVTLSCEQNLNHDAMYWYRQDPGQGLRLIYYSQIVNDFQKGDIAEGYSVSREKKESFPLTVTSAQKNPTAFYLCASSILSGSDEQYFGPGTRLTVT.

CDR3 region: CASSSMDREGVDEKLFF. The CDR3 nucleotides are TGTGCCAGCAGCTCAATGGACAGGGAGGGGGTTGATGAAAAACTGTTTTTT. The chain recombines TRBV7-2 with TRBJ1-4, with 8 bases identical to TRBD1. The CDR3 contains 17 residues. Germline CDR1 is SGHTA and CDR2 is FQGNSA. V trimming: 4 bases; J trimming: 6 bases; junction bases outside the gene matches: 13. Based on the CDR3 plus reference TRBV7-2 and TRBJ1-4, the full variable domain is GAGVSQSPSNKVTEKGKDVELRCDPISGHTALYWYRQSLGQGLEFLIYFQGNSAPDKSGLPSDRFSAERTGGSVSTLTIQRTQQEDSAVYLCASSSMDREGVDEKLFFGSGTQLSVL.

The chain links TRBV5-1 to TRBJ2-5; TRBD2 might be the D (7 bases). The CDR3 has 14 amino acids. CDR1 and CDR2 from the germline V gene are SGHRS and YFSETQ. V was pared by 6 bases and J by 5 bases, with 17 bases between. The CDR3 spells CASTPGGPRETQYF. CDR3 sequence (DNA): TGCGCCAGCACCCCGGGGGGCCCTAGGGAGACCCAGTACTTC. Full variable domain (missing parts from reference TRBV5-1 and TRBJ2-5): KAGVTQTPRYLIKTRGQQVTLSCSPISGHRSVSWYQQTPGQGLQFLFEYFSETQRNKGNFPGRFSGRQFSNSRSEMNVSTLELGDSALYLCASTPGGPRETQYFGPGTRLLVL.

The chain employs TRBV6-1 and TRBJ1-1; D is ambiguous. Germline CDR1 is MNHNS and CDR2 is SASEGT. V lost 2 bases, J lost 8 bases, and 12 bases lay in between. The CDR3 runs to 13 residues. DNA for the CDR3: TGTGCCAGCAGTGAAACGGGGTCGAGGGAAGCTTTCTTT. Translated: CASSETGSREAFF.

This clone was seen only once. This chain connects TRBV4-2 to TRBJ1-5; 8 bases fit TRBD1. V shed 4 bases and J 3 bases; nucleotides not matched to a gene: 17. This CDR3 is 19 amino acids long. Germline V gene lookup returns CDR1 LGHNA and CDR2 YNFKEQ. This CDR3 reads CASSPELRQGISHNQPQHF. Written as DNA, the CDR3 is TGTGCCAGCAGCCCAGAATTGAGACAGGGGATTAGCCACAATCAGCCCCAGCATTTT.

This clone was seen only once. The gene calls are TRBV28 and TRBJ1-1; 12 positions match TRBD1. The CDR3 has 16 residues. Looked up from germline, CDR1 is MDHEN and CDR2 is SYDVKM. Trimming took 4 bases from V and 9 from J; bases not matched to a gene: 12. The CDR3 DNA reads TGTGCCAGCAGTTCCGGGGGACAGGGGGCGAAGTGGCAAGCTTTCTTT. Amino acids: CASSSGGQGAKWQAFF.

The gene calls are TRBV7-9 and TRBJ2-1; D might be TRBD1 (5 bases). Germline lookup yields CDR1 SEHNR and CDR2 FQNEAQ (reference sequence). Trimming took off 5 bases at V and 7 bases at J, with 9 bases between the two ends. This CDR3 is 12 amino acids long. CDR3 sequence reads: CASSVPGNEQFF. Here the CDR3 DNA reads TGTGCCAGCAGCGTTCCAGGGAATGAGCAGTTCTTC.

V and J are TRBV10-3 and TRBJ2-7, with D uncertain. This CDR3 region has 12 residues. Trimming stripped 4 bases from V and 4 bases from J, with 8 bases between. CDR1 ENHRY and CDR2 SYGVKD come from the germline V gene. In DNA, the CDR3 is TGTGCCATCAGTGTAGGCGGATACGAGCAGTACTTC. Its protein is CAISVGGYEQYF.

This CDR3 reads CASSRTGMNTGELFF. The CDR3 nucleotides are TGTGCCAGCAGCCGGACAGGGATGAACACCGGGGAGCTGTTTTTT. The chain links TRBV11-2 to TRBJ2-2; 8 nucleotides agree with TRBD1. Germline V gives CDR1 SGHAT, CDR2 FQNNGV. V dropped 5 bases and J dropped 1; count of bases not matched to a gene: 3. This CDR3 has 15 residues.

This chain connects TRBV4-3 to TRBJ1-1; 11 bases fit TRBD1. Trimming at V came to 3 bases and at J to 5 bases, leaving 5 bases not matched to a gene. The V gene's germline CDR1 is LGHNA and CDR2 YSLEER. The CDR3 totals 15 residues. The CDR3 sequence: CASSQGTGGVTEAFF. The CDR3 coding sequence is TGCGCCAGCAGCCAGGGGACAGGGGGAGTTACTGAAGCTTTCTTT.

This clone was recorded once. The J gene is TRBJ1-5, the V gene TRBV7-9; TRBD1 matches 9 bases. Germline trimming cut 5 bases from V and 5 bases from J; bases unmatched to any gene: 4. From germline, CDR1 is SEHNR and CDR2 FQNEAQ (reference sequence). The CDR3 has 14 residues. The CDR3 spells CASSPGTGYQPQHF. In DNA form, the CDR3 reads TGTGCCAGCAGCCCCGGGACAGGGTATCAGCCCCAGCATTTT.

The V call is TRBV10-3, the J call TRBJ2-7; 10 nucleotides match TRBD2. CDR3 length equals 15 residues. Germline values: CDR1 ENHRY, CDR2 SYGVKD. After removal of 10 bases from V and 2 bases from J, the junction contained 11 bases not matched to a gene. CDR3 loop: CATSAGTSATYEQYF. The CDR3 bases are TGTGCCACTTCCGCTGGGACTAGCGCAACCTACGAGCAGTACTTC.

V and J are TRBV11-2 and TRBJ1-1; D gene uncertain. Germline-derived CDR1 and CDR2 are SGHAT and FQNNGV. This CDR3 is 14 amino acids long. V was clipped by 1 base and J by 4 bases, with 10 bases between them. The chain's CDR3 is CASSLARLGTEAFF. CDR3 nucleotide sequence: TGTGCCAGCAGCTTAGCTAGACTGGGCACTGAAGCTTTCTTT.

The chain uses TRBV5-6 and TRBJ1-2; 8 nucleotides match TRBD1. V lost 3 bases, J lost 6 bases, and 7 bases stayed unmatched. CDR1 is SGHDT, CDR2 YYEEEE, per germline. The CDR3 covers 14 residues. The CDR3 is CASSSPDRGHGYTF. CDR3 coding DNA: TGTGCCAGCAGCTCGCCAGACAGGGGTCATGGCTACACCTTC.

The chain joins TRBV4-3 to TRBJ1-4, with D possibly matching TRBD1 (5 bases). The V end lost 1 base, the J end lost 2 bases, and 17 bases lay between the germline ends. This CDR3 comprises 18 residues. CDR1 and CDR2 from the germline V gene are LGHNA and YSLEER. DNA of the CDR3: TGCGCCAGCAGCCAAGGAGGGGTGGCCGGGGGGACTAATGAAAAACTGTTTTTT. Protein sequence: CASSQGGVAGGTNEKLFF.

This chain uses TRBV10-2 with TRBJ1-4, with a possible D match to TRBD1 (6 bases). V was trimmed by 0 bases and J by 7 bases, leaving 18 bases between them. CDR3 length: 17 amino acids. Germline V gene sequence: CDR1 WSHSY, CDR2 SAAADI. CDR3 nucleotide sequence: TGCGCCAGCAGTGAGTCGACTCGGGGGGCACGGCGTGAAAAACTGTTTTTT. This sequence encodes CASSESTRGARREKLFF.

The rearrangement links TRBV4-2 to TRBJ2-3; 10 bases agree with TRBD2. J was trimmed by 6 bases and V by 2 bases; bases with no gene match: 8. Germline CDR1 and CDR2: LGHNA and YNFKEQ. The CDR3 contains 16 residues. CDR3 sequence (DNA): TGTGCCAGCAGCCAATTTGGTCTAGCGGGAGTGGATACGCAGTATTTT. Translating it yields CASSQFGLAGVDTQYF.

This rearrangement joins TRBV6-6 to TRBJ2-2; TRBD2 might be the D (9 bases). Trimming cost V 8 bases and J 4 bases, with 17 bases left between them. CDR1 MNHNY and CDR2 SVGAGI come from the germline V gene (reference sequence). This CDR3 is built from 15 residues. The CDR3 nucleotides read TGTGCCAGCGGCGGGGGGGGACAGGCCACCGGGGAGCTGTTTTTT. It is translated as CASGGGGQATGELFF.

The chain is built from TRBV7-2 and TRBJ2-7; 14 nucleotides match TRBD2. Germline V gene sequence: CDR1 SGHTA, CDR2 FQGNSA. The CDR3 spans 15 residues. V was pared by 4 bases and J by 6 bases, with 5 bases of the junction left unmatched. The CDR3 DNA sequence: TGTGCCAGCAGCTCCGGGACTAGCGGGAGTTCCGAGCAGTACTTC. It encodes CASSSGTSGSSEQYF.

The chain's CDR3 is CASSLDGGDTQYF. Here the CDR3 DNA reads TGTGCCAGCAGCTTAGATGGGGGGGATACGCAGTATTTT. The chain carries TRBV7-9 and TRBJ2-3; D may be TRBD2 (6 bases). Trimming took off 1 base at V and 6 bases at J, with 8 bases between the two ends. In germline, CDR1 is SEHNR, CDR2 FQNEAQ (reference sequence). CDR3 length: 13 amino acids.